Below are 23 T cell receptor beta chains sequenced from a single sample in a study of T cell changes during pregnancy in multiple sclerosis. Data came from immunoSEQ multiplex PCR; TCRdb stores just in-frame clones and leaves some out. The repertoire consists of about 100,000 clones, with about nine tenths occurring once and the leading ten covering around 0.78%. The specimen was peripheral blood, collected in the second trimester of pregnancy. The receptors were sampled from a female donor in good health, enrolled as a control in a pregnancy study.

The J gene is TRBJ2-7, the V gene TRBV4-1; 7 nucleotides match TRBD1. J gave up 3 bases and V 1 base, and 3 bases lay outside the gene matches. Looked up from germline, CDR1 is MGHRA and CDR2 is YSYEKL. The CDR3 runs 14 residues. The CDR3 sequence is CASSQGTGRYEQYF. DNA for the CDR3: TGCGCCAGCAGCCAAGGGACAGGCCGCTACGAGCAGTACTTC.

The chain recombines TRBV18 with TRBJ1-3, with a possible D match to TRBD1 (5 bases). V was pared by 3 bases and J by 3 bases, with 12 bases between. The CDR3 is 15 amino acids. Germline values: CDR1 KGHSH, CDR2 LQKENI. CDR3 sequence: CASSPLDKFGNTIYF. Written as DNA, the CDR3 is TGTGCCAGCTCACCGTTGGACAAGTTTGGAAACACCATATATTTT.

This chain joins TRBV15 and TRBJ2-1, with D possibly TRBD1 on 6 matching bases. Germline V gives CDR1 LNHNV, CDR2 YYDKDF (reference sequence). The V gene lost 1 base and the J gene lost 7 bases, with 17 bases spanning the gap. This CDR3 region has 16 residues. CDR3 protein: CATSRAEYRVTNEQFF. Here the CDR3 DNA reads TGTGCCACCAGCAGAGCCGAGTACAGGGTAACAAATGAGCAGTTCTTC. The variable domain in full, completed from reference TRBV15 and TRBJ2-1, reads DAMVIQNPRYQVTQFGKPVTLSCSQTLNHNVMYWYQQKSSQAPKLLFHYYDKDFNNEADTPDNFQSRRPNTSFCFLDIRSPGLGDTAMYLCATSRAEYRVTNEQFFGPGTRLTVL.

This clone was observed a single time. This sequence joins TRBV7-2 and TRBJ1-2; D is unresolved. The CDR3 is 13 residues long. V was trimmed by 4 bases and J by 4 bases, leaving 10 bases between them. Germline V gives CDR1 SGHTA, CDR2 FQGNSA. The CDR3 nucleotides read TGTGCCAGCAGCTCCCGTGCGGGCTATGGCTACACCTTC. This gives the protein CASSSRAGYGYTF.

The chain uses TRBV28 and TRBJ1-2; no reliable D call. In germline, CDR1 is MDHEN, CDR2 SYDVKM. This CDR3 spans 13 amino acids. The V end lost 1 base, the J end lost 1 base, and 4 bases lay between the germline ends. The CDR3 loop reads CASSLSRNYGYTF. The DNA of the CDR3 is TGTGCCAGCAGTTTATCCCGTAACTATGGCTACACCTTC.

The rearrangement uses TRBV5-8 and TRBJ1-5; 9 positions agree with TRBD1. CDR1 is SGHTS, CDR2 YDEGEE, per germline. The CDR3 covers 17 residues. Trimming at V came to 1 base and at J to 4 bases, leaving 9 bases not matched to a gene. The CDR3 loop reads CASSLFGQGLGNQPQHF. DNA for the CDR3: TGTGCCAGCAGCTTGTTCGGACAGGGGTTGGGAAATCAGCCCCAGCATTTT.

The chain couples TRBV6-4 to TRBJ2-2; 10 bases line up with TRBD2. CDR3 length equals 16 residues. V shed 4 bases, J shed 2 bases, and the junction held 4 bases outside the gene matches. The germline V gene encodes CDR1 MRHNA and CDR2 SNTAGT. This CDR3 reads CASSVTSGLNTGELFF. The CDR3 DNA reads as TGTGCCAGCAGTGTGACTAGCGGGCTCAACACCGGGGAGCTGTTTTTT.

This rearrangement joins TRBV4-1 to TRBJ1-1; tentative D call: TRBD1 (6 bases). V was cut by 4 bases and J by 1 base, with 16 bases left in between. The V gene's germline CDR1 is MGHRA and CDR2 YSYEKL. The CDR3 is made up of 16 amino acids. The CDR3 loop reads CASSLTAGTPNTEAFF. DNA of the CDR3: TGCGCCAGCAGCCTAACTGCCGGGACACCGAACACTGAAGCTTTCTTT.

The rearrangement joins TRBV7-2 to TRBJ1-5, with a tentative D call TRBD1 (6 bases). The CDR3 has 15 amino acids. Germline lookup yields CDR1 SGHTA and CDR2 FQGNSA. The V gene lost 2 bases and the J gene lost 4 bases, with 12 bases spanning the gap. The CDR3 sequence: CASSLSTGINQPQHF. Here the CDR3 DNA reads TGTGCCAGCAGCTTATCTACAGGGATAAATCAGCCCCAGCATTTT.

In DNA form, the CDR3 reads TGTGCCAGCAGCCTTCATACTCGGGGGGCGGGGAAGGGCTACACCTTC. Translation: CASSLHTRGAGKGYTF. This sequence joins TRBV11-2 and TRBJ1-2; D perhaps matches TRBD1 (6 bases). Germline V lookup: CDR1 SGHAT, CDR2 FQNNGV. Trimming cost V 5 bases and J 8 bases, with 24 bases left between them. The CDR3 has 16 amino acids.

This chain links TRBV5-6 with TRBJ2-1; 9 bases match TRBD2. The CDR3 contains 14 residues. Germline lookup yields CDR1 SGHDT and CDR2 YYEEEE. The ends lost 1 base at V and 6 bases at J; junction bases unmatched: 2. The CDR3 here is CASSLILAGNEQFF. Here the CDR3 DNA reads TGTGCCAGCAGCTTGATACTAGCGGGCAATGAGCAGTTCTTC.

V gene TRBV5-1 combines with J gene TRBJ2-5; TRBD2 matches 9 bases. The CDR3 consists of 15 residues. CDR1 SGHRS and CDR2 YFSETQ come from the germline V gene. Trimming took 7 bases from V and 3 from J; bases not matched to a gene: 10. CDR3 sequence: CASSDSGGREETQYF. CDR3 DNA: TGCGCCAGCTCGGATAGCGGGGGACGAGAAGAGACCCAGTACTTC.

This chain joins TRBV5-1 and TRBJ1-5; D not certain. Germline V gives CDR1 SGHRS, CDR2 YFSETQ. The germline V and J ends were trimmed by 4 bases and 4 bases, with 15 bases remaining between them. The CDR3 runs 15 residues. The CDR3 sequence is CASSRTPEGNQPQHF. The CDR3 nucleotides read TGCGCCAGCAGCCGTACACCCGAGGGAAATCAGCCCCAGCATTTT. The full variable domain, in which reference TRBV5-1 and TRBJ1-5 provide the parts outside the CDR3, is KAGVTQTPRYLIKTRGQQVTLSCSPISGHRSVSWYQQTPGQGLQFLFEYFSETQRNKGNFPGRFSGRQFSNSRSEMNVSTLELGDSALYLCASSRTPEGNQPQHFGDGTRLSIL.

The chain recombines TRBV19 with TRBJ1-2; 9 bases map to TRBD1. Losses at the gene ends were 10 bases for V and 8 bases for J; bases not matched to a gene: 14. The CDR3 is made up of 14 amino acids. Germline V gene data show CDR1 as LNHDA and CDR2 as SQIVND (reference sequence). CDR3 nucleotides: TGTGCCACTGAGAGACAGGGGGGACTCGGGGGCTACACCTTC. Encoded protein: CATERQGGLGGYTF.

This chain connects TRBV7-2 to TRBJ2-2; D perhaps matches TRBD1 (6 bases). V was pared by 3 bases and J by 0 bases, with 8 bases between. Germline values: CDR1 SGHTA, CDR2 FQGNSA. The CDR3 is made up of 15 amino acids. In DNA form, the CDR3 reads TGTGCCAGCAGCTTCGCAGGGGCGAACACCGGGGAGCTGTTTTTT. Amino acid sequence: CASSFAGANTGELFF.

This clone was picked up one time. The chain joins TRBV6-6 to TRBJ1-2; 10 bases fit TRBD1. The V gene end was trimmed by 6 bases and the J gene end by 7 bases; junction bases not matched to a gene: 8. Per germline, CDR1 MNHNY and CDR2 SVGAGI (reference sequence). The length of the CDR3 is 14 residues. CDR3 amino acids: CASRPGQGYAGYTF. The CDR3 coding sequence is TGTGCCAGCAGGCCGGGACAGGGGTACGCTGGCTACACCTTC.

The chain carries TRBV19 and TRBJ1-1; 8 positions match TRBD1. V dropped 0 bases and J dropped 10; count of bases not matched to a gene: 7. Germline V lookup: CDR1 LNHDA, CDR2 SQIVND (reference sequence). CDR3 size: 14 residues. The CDR3 is CASSIDRTGLRAFF. As DNA, the CDR3 is TGTGCCAGTAGTATAGATCGGACAGGGCTGAGAGCTTTCTTT.

In this sample, this clone turned up once. The rearrangement uses TRBV7-6 and TRBJ2-6; D ambiguous. Trimming pared 1 base from V and 0 bases from J, leaving 13 bases between. Looked up from germline, CDR1 is SGHVS and CDR2 is FNYEAQ. The CDR3 extends over 18 amino acids. CDR3 bases: TGTGCCAGCAGCTTAGGGTCTCTAGGCCCCTCTGGGGCCAACGTCCTGACTTTC. It is translated as CASSLGSLGPSGANVLTF.

This chain joins TRBV2 and TRBJ1-5, with 9 bases identical to TRBD1. Germline CDR1 and CDR2: SNHLY and FYNNEI. The CDR3 has 15 residues. With V trimmed by 6 bases and J by 2 bases, 5 bases remained unmatched. CDR3 sequence (DNA): TGTGCCAGCAGACAGAGGACAGGGGGCAATCAGCCCCAGCATTTT. Protein: CASRQRTGGNQPQHF.

V gene TRBV6-5 combines with J gene TRBJ1-4; TRBD1 matches 8 bases. Germline V gene lookup returns CDR1 MNHEY and CDR2 SVGAGI. Unmatched junction bases numbered 7, after V lost 5 bases and J lost 5 bases. The CDR3 consists of 15 residues. The CDR3 loop is CASSTSGGKNEKLFF. The DNA of the CDR3 is TGTGCCAGCAGTACCTCAGGGGGCAAGAATGAAAAACTGTTTTTT.

The V gene is TRBV19, the J gene TRBJ2-2; TRBD1 matches at 11 bases. With V trimmed by 10 bases and J by 6 bases, 4 bases remained unmatched. The CDR3 sequence is 13 residues long. The germline V gene encodes CDR1 LNHDA and CDR2 SQIVND (reference sequence). The CDR3 here is CATWTGGPGELFF. The CDR3, as DNA: TGTGCCACCTGGACAGGGGGCCCCGGGGAGCTGTTTTTT.

V is TRBV19 and J is TRBJ2-7; D might be TRBD1 (6 bases). Germline lookup yields CDR1 LNHDA and CDR2 SQIVND (reference sequence). The V end was cut by 6 bases, the J end by 0 bases, with 12 bases between. There are 14 residues in the CDR3. CDR3 sequence (DNA): TGTGCCAGTAGCCCCTACAGGGACTCCTACGAGCAGTACTTC. It is translated as CASSPYRDSYEQYF. Complete variable domain (other parts from reference TRBV19 and TRBJ2-7): DGGITQSPKYLFRKEGQNVTLSCEQNLNHDAMYWYRQDPGQGLRLIYYSQIVNDFQKGDIAEGYSVSREKKESFPLTVTSAQKNPTAFYLCASSPYRDSYEQYFGPGTRLTVT.

The V call is TRBV6-6, the J call TRBJ1-4; tentative D call: TRBD1 (5 bases). This CDR3 comprises 13 residues. Per the germline V gene, CDR1 is MNHNY and CDR2 is SVGAGI (reference sequence). V lost 8 bases to trimming and J lost 6 bases, with 13 bases between them. CDR3 residues: CASLGRGHEKLFF. DNA of the CDR3: TGTGCCAGCCTGGGGAGGGGTCATGAAAAACTGTTTTTT.